This T cell receptor beta chain emerged from a study of T cell responses to AZD1222 COVID-19 vaccine. Looking at the study overall: Pooling was applied to second doses at about 4 or about 12 weeks.

Assay used: immunoSEQ multiplex PCR; TCRdb lists only in-frame clones, some missing. The table lists fewer than 200,000 clones, more than 80% of them singletons. The study, taken as a whole, reports: Spike-specific TCR depth and breadth grew after two AZD1222 doses. CD4 TCRs associated with vaccination spanned spike, dominating at 160-218 and 743-854. Repertoires in all cases were sampled only once the peak T cell response had passed.

A word on this clone: Its target is not known.

Germline V gene data show CDR1 as MNHEY and CDR2 as SVGAGI. V lost 0 bases and J 0 bases, leaving 6 bases between the germline ends. This CDR3 comprises 15 residues. The clonotype originates from an adult in good health. This sequence joins TRBV6-5 and TRBJ2-1; D ambiguous. Specimen: peripheral blood, collected on day 0 of AZD1222 vaccination. In nucleotides, the CDR3 is TGTGCCAGCAGTTACTCGGGGAACTCCTACAATGAGCAGTTCTTC. Protein: CASSYSGNSYNEQFF.